These T cell receptor beta chains were read from a single sample in a study of blood T cell repertoires in COVID-19. Sequenced by immunoSEQ multiplex PCR; TCRdb stores in-frame clones only, minus some. The repertoire holds more than 95,000 clones, with 75% to 85% as singletons. The sequencing input was peripheral blood. Receptors were obtained from a man aged 35-49 years with active or convalescent COVID-19. CDR3s include the opening cysteine and the closing phenylalanine or tryptophan. Not all rows give a size; the values are once, few, many and, for expanded clones, a class.

>TRBV7-6|-
CASSSQGSTNEKLFF
>TRBV11-2|-
CASSLGQGAHEQYF
>TRBV7-9|-
CASSTGDRVGEKLFF
>TRBV7-7|-
CASSPSSGGGTGELFF
>TRBV28|-
CASRPGGPLVRYTF
>TRBV30|-
CAWSVRLAGGGKFF
>TRBV5-6|-
CASSPGGGTLNQPQHF
>TRBV19|few
CASSIPGARSYEQYF
>TRBV15|-
CATSRGVTLRSDGYTF
>TRBV5-4|-
CASSAMGTGDNEKLFF
>TRBV5-1|-
CASSTRQETQYF
>TRBV3-1/TRBV3-2|-
CASSWGDTEAFF
>TRBV6-4|-
CASNLWDTSYGYTF
>TRBV5-1|-
CASSRGGQDYGYTF
>TRBV7-9|-
CASSLVLGSSISGNTIYF
>TRBV21-1|-
CASRVEQAAGANVLTF
>TRBV9|-
CASSDSDRGNYGYTF
>TRBV7-8|-
CASSLVSSGGSYEQYF